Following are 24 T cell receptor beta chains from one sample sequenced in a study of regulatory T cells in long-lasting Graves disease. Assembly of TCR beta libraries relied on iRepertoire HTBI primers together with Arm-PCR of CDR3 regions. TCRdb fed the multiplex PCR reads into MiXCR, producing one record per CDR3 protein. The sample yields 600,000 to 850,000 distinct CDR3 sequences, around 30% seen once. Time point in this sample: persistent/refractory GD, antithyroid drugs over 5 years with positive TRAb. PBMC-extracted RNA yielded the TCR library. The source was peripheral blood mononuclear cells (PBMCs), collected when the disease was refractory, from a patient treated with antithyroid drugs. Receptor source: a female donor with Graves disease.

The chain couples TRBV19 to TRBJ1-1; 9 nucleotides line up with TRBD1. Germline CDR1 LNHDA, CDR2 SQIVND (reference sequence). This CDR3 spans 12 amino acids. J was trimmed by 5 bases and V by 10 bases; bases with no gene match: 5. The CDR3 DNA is TGTGCCAAAGGACAGGGGAGAACTGAAGCTTTCTTT. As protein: CAKGQGRTEAFF. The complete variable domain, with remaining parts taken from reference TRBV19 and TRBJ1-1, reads DGGITQSPKYLFRKEGQNVTLSCEQNLNHDAMYWYRQDPGQGLRLIYYSQIVNDFQKGDIAEGYSVSREKKESFPLTVTSAQKNPTAFYLCAKGQGRTEAFFGQGTRLTVV.

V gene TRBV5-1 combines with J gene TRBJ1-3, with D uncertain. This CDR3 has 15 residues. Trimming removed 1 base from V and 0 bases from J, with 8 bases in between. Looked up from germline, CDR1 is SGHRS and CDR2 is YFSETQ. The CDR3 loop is CASSLNSISGNTIYF. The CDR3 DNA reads TGCGCCAGCAGCTTGAACAGCATCTCTGGAAACACCATATATTTT.

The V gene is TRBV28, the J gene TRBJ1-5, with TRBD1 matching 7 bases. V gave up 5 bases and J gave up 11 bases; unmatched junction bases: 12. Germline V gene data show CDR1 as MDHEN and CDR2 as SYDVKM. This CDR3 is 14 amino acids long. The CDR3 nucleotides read TGTGCCAGCAGTCGGGGACAGCCAAAAGGGTCCCAGCATTTT. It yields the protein CASSRGQPKGSQHF.

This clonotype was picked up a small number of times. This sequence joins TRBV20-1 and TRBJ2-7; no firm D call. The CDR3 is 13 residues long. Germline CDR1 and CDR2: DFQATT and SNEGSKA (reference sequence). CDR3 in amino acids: CSASGRKAYEQYF. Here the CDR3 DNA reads TGCTCGGCGTCGGGCAGGAAAGCCTACGAGCAGTACTTC.

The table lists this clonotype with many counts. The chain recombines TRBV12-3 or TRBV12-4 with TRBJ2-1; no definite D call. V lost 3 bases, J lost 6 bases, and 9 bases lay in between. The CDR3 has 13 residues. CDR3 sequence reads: CASSFGPVNEQFF. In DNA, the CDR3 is TGTGCCAGCAGTTTTGGTCCAGTCAATGAGCAGTTCTTC.

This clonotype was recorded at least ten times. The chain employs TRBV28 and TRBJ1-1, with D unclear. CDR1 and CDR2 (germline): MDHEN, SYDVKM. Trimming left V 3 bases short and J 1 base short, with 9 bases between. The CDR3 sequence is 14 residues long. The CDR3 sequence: CASSFLGQNTEAFF. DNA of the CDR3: TGTGCCAGCAGTTTCCTCGGGCAGAACACTGAAGCTTTCTTT.

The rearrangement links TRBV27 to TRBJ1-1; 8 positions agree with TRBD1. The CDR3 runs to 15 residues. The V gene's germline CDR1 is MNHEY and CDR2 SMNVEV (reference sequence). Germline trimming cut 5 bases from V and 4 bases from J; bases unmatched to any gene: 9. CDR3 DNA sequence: TGTGCCAGCAGTCCGCCGGGACAGGTGGCCACTGAAGCTTTCTTT. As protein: CASSPPGQVATEAFF.

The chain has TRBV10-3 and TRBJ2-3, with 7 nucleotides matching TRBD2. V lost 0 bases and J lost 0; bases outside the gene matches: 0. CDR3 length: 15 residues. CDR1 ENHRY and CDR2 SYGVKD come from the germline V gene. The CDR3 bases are TGTGCCATCAGTGAGTCACTAGCGAGCACAGATACGCAGTATTTT. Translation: CAISESLASTDTQYF.

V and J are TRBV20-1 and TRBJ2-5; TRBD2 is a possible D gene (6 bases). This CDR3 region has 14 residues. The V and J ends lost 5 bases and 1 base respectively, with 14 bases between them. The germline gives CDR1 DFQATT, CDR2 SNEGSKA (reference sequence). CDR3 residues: CSAARLVPQETQYF. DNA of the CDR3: TGCAGTGCTGCCCGACTAGTCCCCCAAGAGACCCAGTACTTC.

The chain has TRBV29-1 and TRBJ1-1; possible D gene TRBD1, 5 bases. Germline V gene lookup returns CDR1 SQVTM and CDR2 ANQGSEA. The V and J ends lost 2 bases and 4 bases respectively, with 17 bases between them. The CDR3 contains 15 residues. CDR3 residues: CSVENRLGMSTEAFF. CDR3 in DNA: TGCAGCGTTGAAAACAGGCTGGGAATGAGCACTGAAGCTTTCTTT.

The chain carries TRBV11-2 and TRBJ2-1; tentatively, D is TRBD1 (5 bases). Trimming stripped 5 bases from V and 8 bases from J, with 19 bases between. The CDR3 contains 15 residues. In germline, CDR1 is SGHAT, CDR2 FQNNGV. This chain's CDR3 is CASSPLRQGSYEQFF. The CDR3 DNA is TGTGCCAGCAGCCCGCTGCGGCAGGGAAGCTATGAGCAGTTCTTC.

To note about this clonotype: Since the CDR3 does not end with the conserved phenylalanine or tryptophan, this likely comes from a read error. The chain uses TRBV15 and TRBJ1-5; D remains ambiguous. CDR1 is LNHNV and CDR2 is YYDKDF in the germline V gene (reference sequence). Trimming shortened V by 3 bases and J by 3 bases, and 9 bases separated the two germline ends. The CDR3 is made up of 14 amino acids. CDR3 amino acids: CATSSGEVNQPQHL. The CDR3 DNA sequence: TGTGCCACCAGCAGTGGGGAGGTCAATCAGCCCCAGCATTTG.

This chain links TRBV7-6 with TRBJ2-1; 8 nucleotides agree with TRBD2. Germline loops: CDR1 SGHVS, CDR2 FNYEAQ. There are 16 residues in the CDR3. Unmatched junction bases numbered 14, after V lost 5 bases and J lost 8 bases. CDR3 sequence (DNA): TGTGCCAGCAGCACGGGAGGGCCAATGGCTTCGGATGAGCAGTTCTTC. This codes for CASSTGGPMASDEQFF. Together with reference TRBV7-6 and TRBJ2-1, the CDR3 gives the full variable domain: GAGVSQSPRYKVTKRGQDVALRCDPISGHVSLYWYRQALGQGPEFLTYFNYEAQQDKSGLPNDRFSAERPEGSISTLTIQRTEQRDSAMYRCASSTGGPMASDEQFFGPGTRLTVL.

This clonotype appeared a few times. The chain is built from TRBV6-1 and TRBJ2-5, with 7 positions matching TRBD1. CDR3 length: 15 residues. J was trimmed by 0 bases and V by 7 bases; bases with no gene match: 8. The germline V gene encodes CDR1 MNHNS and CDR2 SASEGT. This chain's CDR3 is CASTRRTGHQETQYF. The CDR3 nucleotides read TGTGCCAGCACCAGACGGACAGGACACCAAGAGACCCAGTACTTC.

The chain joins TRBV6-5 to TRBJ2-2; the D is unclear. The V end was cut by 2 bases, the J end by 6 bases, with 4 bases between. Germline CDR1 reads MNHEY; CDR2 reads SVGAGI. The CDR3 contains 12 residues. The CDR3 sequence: CASSYPPGELFF. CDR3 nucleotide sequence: TGTGCCAGCAGTTACCCCCCCGGGGAGCTGTTTTTT.

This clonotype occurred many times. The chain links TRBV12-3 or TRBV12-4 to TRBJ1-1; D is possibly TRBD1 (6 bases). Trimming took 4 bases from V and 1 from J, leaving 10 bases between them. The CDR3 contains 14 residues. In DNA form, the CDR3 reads TGTGCCAGCAGTTCTCGAGGGGGGAACACTGAAGCTTTCTTT. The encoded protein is CASSSRGGNTEAFF.

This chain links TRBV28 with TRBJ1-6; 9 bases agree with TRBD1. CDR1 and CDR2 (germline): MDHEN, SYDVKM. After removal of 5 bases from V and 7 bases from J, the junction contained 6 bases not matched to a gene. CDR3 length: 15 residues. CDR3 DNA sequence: TGTGCCAGCAGTATGGGGGGACAGGGAAATTCACCCCTCCACTTT. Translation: CASSMGGQGNSPLHF.

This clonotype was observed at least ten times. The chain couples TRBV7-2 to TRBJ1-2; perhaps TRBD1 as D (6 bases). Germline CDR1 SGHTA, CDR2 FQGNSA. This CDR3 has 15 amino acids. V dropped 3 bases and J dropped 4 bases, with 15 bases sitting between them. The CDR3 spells CASSLARTEAYGYTF. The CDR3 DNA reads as TGTGCCAGCAGCTTGGCGCGGACAGAAGCCTATGGCTACACCTTC.

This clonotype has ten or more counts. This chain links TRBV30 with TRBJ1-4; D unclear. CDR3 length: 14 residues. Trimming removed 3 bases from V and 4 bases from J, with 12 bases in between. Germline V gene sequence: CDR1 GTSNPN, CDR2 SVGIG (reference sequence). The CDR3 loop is CAWRGKEVNEKLFF. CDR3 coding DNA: TGTGCCTGGAGGGGGAAAGAGGTTAATGAAAAACTGTTTTTT.

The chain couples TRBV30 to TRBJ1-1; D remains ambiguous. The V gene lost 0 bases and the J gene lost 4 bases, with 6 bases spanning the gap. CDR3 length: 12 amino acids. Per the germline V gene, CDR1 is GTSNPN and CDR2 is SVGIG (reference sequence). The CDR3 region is CAWSVQPTEAFF. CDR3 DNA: TGTGCCTGGAGTGTACAGCCCACTGAAGCTTTCTTT.

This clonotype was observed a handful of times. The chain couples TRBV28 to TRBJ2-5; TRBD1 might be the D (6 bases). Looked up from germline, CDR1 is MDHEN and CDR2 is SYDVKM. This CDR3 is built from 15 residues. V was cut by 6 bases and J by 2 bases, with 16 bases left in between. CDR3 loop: CASRIDRFNQETQYF. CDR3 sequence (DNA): TGTGCCAGCAGAATAGACAGGTTTAATCAAGAGACCCAGTACTTC. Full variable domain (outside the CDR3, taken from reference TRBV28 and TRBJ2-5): DVKVTQSSRYLVKRTGEKVFLECVQDMDHENMFWYRQDPGLGLRLIYFSYDVKMKEKGDIPEGYSVSREKKERFSLILESASTNQTSMYLCASRIDRFNQETQYFGPGTRLLVL.

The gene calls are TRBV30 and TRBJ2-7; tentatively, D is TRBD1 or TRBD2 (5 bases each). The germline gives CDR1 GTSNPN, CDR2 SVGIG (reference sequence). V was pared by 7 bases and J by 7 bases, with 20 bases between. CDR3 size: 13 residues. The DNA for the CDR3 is TGTGCCTCCCGGGACCCCAGAAGAGGAGAGCAGTACTTC. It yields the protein CASRDPRRGEQYF.

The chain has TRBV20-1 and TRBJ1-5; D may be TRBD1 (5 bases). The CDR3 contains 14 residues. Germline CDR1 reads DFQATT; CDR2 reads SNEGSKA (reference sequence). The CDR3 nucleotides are TGCAGAGAGGGACCCCCGGGTAGCAATCAGCCCCAGCATTTT. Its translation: CREGPPGSNQPQHF.

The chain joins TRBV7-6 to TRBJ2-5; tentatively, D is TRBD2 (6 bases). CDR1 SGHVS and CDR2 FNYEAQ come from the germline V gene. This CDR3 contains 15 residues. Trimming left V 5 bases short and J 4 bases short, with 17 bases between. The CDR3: CASSPRGHGGETQYF. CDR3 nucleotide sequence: TGTGCCAGCAGCCCCCGGGGCCACGGGGGAGAGACCCAGTACTTC.